This T cell receptor (beta chain) was obtained from a study of T-cell memory formation after mild COVID-19. 5'RACE with constant-segment primers built TCRalpha and TCRbeta cDNA libraries with UMIs. One entry per CDR3 protein, called by TCRdb with MiXCR from the 5' RACE reads. The table includes roughly 620,000 distinct CDR3 sequences, roughly 18% detected once. Study conclusions and caveats: There were some responding clones in pre-infection memory, which suggested that cross-reactive memory had joined. CD4+ bias marked clones expanding day 15 to 37, unlike balanced contracting clones. The main location of contracting CD4+ clones was CM and EM, and that of contracting CD8+ clones was EMRA.

This CDR3 is 15 amino acids long. V lost 1 base to trimming and J lost 1 base, with 10 bases between them. CDR1 LGHDT and CDR2 YNNKEL come from the germline V gene (reference sequence). This clonotype was counted a few times. Its antigen is currently unknown. V gene TRBV3-1 combines with J gene TRBJ1-1, with D hard to call. Material: PBMCs or a T cell subset sorted from them (not recorded which). This TCR came from an adult woman who had mild COVID-19 (a few samples of this study predate the infection). Cell type and time point are not known. CDR3 nucleotides: TGTGCCAGCAGCCAAGGCGGACGGGGGAACACTGAAGCTTTCTTT. The encoded protein is CASSQGGRGNTEAFF.